This entry describes one T cell receptor (beta chain). Antigen: not known. CDR3 length: 12 amino acids. Germline CDR1 SEHNR, CDR2 FQNEAQ (reference sequence). V was clipped by 5 bases and J by 5 bases, with 10 bases between them. The sample belongs to a study of cytomegalovirus exposure and HLA in healthy donors. The study, taken as a whole, reports: A few chains tied to CMV proved CMV antigen-specific in vitro. Sequencing likely generated an artifact that appeared as a cluster of highly shared sequence variants. Cytomegalovirus association was assigned to more than 150 TCR beta chains. CMV serostatus was the sole immune exposure data available.

The PCR ran on 60 Vbeta and 13 Jbeta primers. Only in-frame clones appear in the TCRdb table, and some are missing; sequencing was by immunoSEQ multiplex PCR. The sample shows some 80,000 clones, 10% of them seen only once. The TCR sequence derives from a man between 60 and 70 years old in good health and CMV-seropositive. The J gene is TRBJ2-7, the V gene TRBV7-9, with D tentatively TRBD1 (6 bases). The sample was PBMCs. CDR3 loop: CASSAGQNEQYV. DNA for the CDR3: TGTGCCAGCAGCGCAGGACAGAACGAGCAGTACGTC.